The next 30 T cell receptor beta chains were all read from a single sample in a study of T cell repertoires in MIS-A myocarditis. Generated by immunoSEQ multiplex PCR, the TCRdb table keeps only in-frame clones and is missing some. The sample has thousands of clones; 65% to 85% are singletons. The sample was interventricular septum heart tissue obtained at autopsy. The origin of the receptors is a man between 18 and 35 years old with fulminant myocarditis from multisystem inflammatory syndrome in adults (MIS-A) after COVID-19.

The chain links TRBV6-2 or TRBV6-3 to TRBJ2-2; 8 nucleotides align to TRBD2. The CDR3 extends over 15 amino acids. The J segment lost 5 bases and the V segment lost 6 bases, leaving 8 bases of the junction unmatched. Germline CDR1 is MNHEY and CDR2 is SVGEGT. For the CDR3, the DNA is TGTGCCAGCAGCCGGGGGGGCCTTGAAACCGGGGAGCTGTTTTTT. Translation gives CASSRGGLETGELFF.

The V call is TRBV15, the J call TRBJ2-5, with 9 bases identical to TRBD2. Trimming cost V 8 bases and J 1 base; bases outside gene matches: 2. CDR3 size: 13 residues. In germline, CDR1 is LNHNV, CDR2 YYDKDF (reference sequence). The DNA for the CDR3 is TGTGCCACCGCGACTAGCGGCCAAGAGACCCAGTACTTC. Its translation: CATATSGQETQYF.

J is TRBJ2-7 and V is TRBV6-2 or TRBV6-3, with 9 bases identical to TRBD1. V was clipped by 6 bases and J by 6 bases; unmatched bases: 12. This CDR3 contains 15 residues. Looked up from germline, CDR1 is MNHEY and CDR2 is SVGEGT. The CDR3 DNA follows: TGTGCCAGCAGCCGCCGGGACAGGGAACGGGGCGAGCAGTACTTC. Its translation: CASSRRDRERGEQYF.

This clone turned up a few times. The CDR3 is CASSLMPQNTEAFF. For the CDR3, the DNA is TGCGCCAGCAGCTTGATGCCCCAGAACACTGAAGCTTTCTTT. This chain uses TRBV5-1 with TRBJ1-1; D uncertain. V was trimmed by 1 base and J by 1 base, leaving 8 bases between them. This CDR3 comprises 14 residues. CDR1 is SGHRS, CDR2 YFSETQ, per germline.

The chain combines TRBV4-2 with TRBJ1-1, with D possibly being TRBD1 (6 bases). The CDR3 loop spans 13 amino acids. V dropped 6 bases and J dropped 1 base, with 9 bases sitting between them. From germline, CDR1 is LGHNA and CDR2 YNFKEQ. The CDR3: CASSRTENTEAFF. In DNA, the CDR3 is TGTGCCAGCAGTCGGACAGAGAACACTGAAGCTTTCTTT.

The rearrangement joins TRBV4-3 to TRBJ2-5, with 10 bases matching TRBD2. With 2 bases clipped from V and 3 bases from J, the junction kept 3 bases outside the gene matches. Germline V gene data show CDR1 as LGHNA and CDR2 as YSLEER. The CDR3 runs to 15 residues. CDR3 sequence (DNA): TGCGCCAGCAGCCAAAGAGCGGGGGGGGAAGAGACCCAGTACTTC. This translates into CASSQRAGGEETQYF.

The chain couples TRBV4-2 to TRBJ2-5, with 7 positions matching TRBD2. CDR3 length equals 14 residues. Unmatched junction bases numbered 3, after V lost 2 bases and J lost 3 bases. Germline CDR1 and CDR2: LGHNA and YNFKEQ. This CDR3 reads CASSQPSGKETQYF. The DNA of the CDR3 is TGTGCCAGCAGCCAACCTAGCGGAAAAGAGACCCAGTACTTC.

This clone was counted a few times. The rearrangement uses TRBV4-3 and TRBJ1-1; 11 positions agree with TRBD1. This CDR3 has 16 residues. J was trimmed by 4 bases and V by 4 bases; bases with no gene match: 8. Germline V gene lookup returns CDR1 LGHNA and CDR2 YSLEER. For the CDR3, the DNA is TGCGCCAGCAGCCCCGGGACAGGGGGTTTAGGCACTGAAGCTTTCTTT. Protein product: CASSPGTGGLGTEAFF.

The rearrangement links TRBV5-1 to TRBJ1-2; 9 bases fit TRBD1. Trimming at V came to 3 bases and at J to 4 bases, leaving 10 bases not matched to a gene. Germline CDR1 and CDR2: SGHRS and YFSETQ. This CDR3 has 16 residues. In nucleotides, the CDR3 is TGCGCCAGCAGCTGGGGGACAGGGACTATGGGCTATGGCTACACCTTC. As protein: CASSWGTGTMGYGYTF.

The chain couples TRBV12-3 or TRBV12-4 to TRBJ1-1; unclear D gene. Deletions cut 5 bases from V and 7 bases from J, with 8 bases between. The CDR3 has 11 residues. The CDR3 spells CASSKYREAFF. The CDR3 DNA reads as TGTGCCAGCAGTAAGTATCGTGAAGCTTTCTTT.

This clone was observed a handful of times. This rearrangement joins TRBV28 to TRBJ1-2, with D tentatively TRBD1 (5 bases). This CDR3 spans 14 amino acids. CDR1 and CDR2 from the germline V gene are MDHEN and SYDVKM. The V end lost 6 bases, the J end lost 3 bases, and 14 bases lay between the germline ends. In DNA form, the CDR3 reads TGTGCCAGCAGCGAGGGACGGGGTTACTATGGCTACACCTTC. Translated, it gives CASSEGRGYYGYTF.

DNA of the CDR3: TGTGCCAGCTCACCCTTCCCCCGACAGCCAAACACTGAAGCTTTCTTT. Amino acid sequence: CASSPFPRQPNTEAFF. This chain connects TRBV18 to TRBJ1-1; TRBD1 is a possible D gene (5 bases). The CDR3 has 16 residues. Germline V lookup: CDR1 KGHSH, CDR2 LQKENI. V was clipped by 3 bases and J by 2 bases, with 16 bases between them.

The J gene is TRBJ2-5, the V gene TRBV6-1; the D is unclear. The V gene's germline CDR1 is MNHNS and CDR2 SASEGT. Between the trimmed V and J ends, which lost 1 base and 2 bases, there was a span of 8 bases. The CDR3 runs to 14 residues. CDR3 in DNA: TGTGCCAGCAGTGAAGATCTAGTACAAGAGACCCAGTACTTC. It is translated as CASSEDLVQETQYF.

This clone was found a few times. The CDR3 loop is CASTPRSGRRAYEQYF. CDR3 bases: TGTGCCAGCACCCCACGCAGCGGGAGGCGCGCCTACGAGCAGTACTTC. This rearrangement joins TRBV6-2 or TRBV6-3 to TRBJ2-7, with 9 bases lining up with TRBD2. Germline CDR1 reads MNHEY; CDR2 reads SVGEGT. The J segment lost 2 bases and the V segment lost 7 bases, leaving 12 bases of the junction unmatched. This CDR3 has 16 amino acids.

This clone occurred once. This chain uses TRBV29-1 with TRBJ1-2; no definite D call. Germline assignment: CDR1 SQVTM and CDR2 ANQGSEA. Trimming removed 1 base from V and 8 bases from J, with 8 bases in between. The CDR3 runs 11 residues. The CDR3 coding sequence is TGCAGCGTTGAAGTGTTCTACGGCTACACCTTC. Its protein is CSVEVFYGYTF.

The CDR3 here is CASSPTGAYEQYF. The CDR3 coding sequence is TGTGCCAGCAGTCCGACAGGGGCCTACGAGCAGTACTTC. V gene TRBV28 combines with J gene TRBJ2-7; the match to TRBD1 covers 8 bases. J lost 2 bases, V lost 5 bases, and 2 bases had no gene match. From germline, CDR1 is MDHEN and CDR2 SYDVKM. The CDR3 runs 13 residues.

The chain employs TRBV5-5 and TRBJ2-1, with 7 bases lining up with TRBD2. Losses at the gene ends were 4 bases for V and 0 bases for J; bases not matched to a gene: 7. CDR1 is SGHKS, CDR2 YYEKEE, per germline (reference sequence). This CDR3 spans 16 amino acids. The CDR3 loop is CASSLLVAGSYNEQFF. CDR3 sequence (DNA): TGTGCCAGCAGCCTCCTGGTAGCGGGCTCCTACAATGAGCAGTTCTTC.

The J gene is TRBJ2-1, the V gene TRBV28; 7 nucleotides agree with TRBD2. The CDR3 contains 14 residues. The J segment lost 5 bases and the V segment lost 6 bases, leaving 7 bases of the junction unmatched. Germline V gene data show CDR1 as MDHEN and CDR2 as SYDVKM. CDR3 protein: CASRPNRGDNEQFF. The CDR3 DNA reads TGTGCCAGCAGACCCAATCGGGGGGACAATGAGCAGTTCTTC.

The CDR3 coding sequence is TGTGCCAGCAGTTTGGTGGCATTCACTACAGATACGCAGTATTTT. As protein: CASSLVAFTTDTQYF. The rearrangement uses TRBV28 and TRBJ2-3; the D is unclear. Trimming left V 3 bases short and J 3 bases short, with 13 bases between. The CDR3 has 15 amino acids. The V gene's germline CDR1 is MDHEN and CDR2 SYDVKM.

This chain uses TRBV5-6 with TRBJ1-1, with D unresolved. The ends were cut back, 4 bases at V and 3 bases at J, with 10 bases in the middle. CDR1 is SGHDT, CDR2 YYEEEE, per germline. This CDR3 has 13 residues. The CDR3 sequence: CASSPDFYTEAFF. The CDR3 DNA reads TGTGCCAGCAGCCCGGACTTCTACACTGAAGCTTTCTTT.

This clone has only a few counts. J is TRBJ1-2 and V is TRBV7-9, with 7 positions matching TRBD1. Trimming removed 1 base from V and 2 bases from J; junction bases left unmatched: 4. The CDR3 covers 15 residues. CDR1 is SEHNR and CDR2 is FQNEAQ in the germline V gene (reference sequence). The CDR3 is CASSLGDSGNYGYTF. CDR3 bases: TGTGCCAGCAGCTTAGGGGACAGTGGAAACTATGGCTACACCTTC.

This chain joins TRBV11-2 and TRBJ2-5; 9 nucleotides line up with TRBD1. Germline values: CDR1 SGHAT, CDR2 FQNNGV. After removal of 3 bases from V and 4 bases from J, the junction contained 9 bases not matched to a gene. CDR3 length equals 16 residues. This CDR3 reads CASSLDRGRIIETQYF. DNA of the CDR3: TGTGCCAGCAGCTTGGACAGGGGCCGTATTATAGAGACCCAGTACTTC. The variable domain in full, completed from reference TRBV11-2 and TRBJ2-5, reads EAGVAQSPRYKIIEKRQSVAFWCNPISGHATLYWYQQILGQGPKLLIQFQNNGVVDDSQLPKDRFSAERLKGVDSTLKIQPAKLEDSAVYLCASSLDRGRIIETQYFGPGTRLLVL.

This rearrangement joins TRBV4-3 to TRBJ2-2; no clear D gene. V lost 5 bases to trimming and J lost 6 bases, with 16 bases between them. Germline loops: CDR1 LGHNA, CDR2 YSLEER. CDR3 length: 15 residues. CDR3 loop: CASSSWNSDPGELFF. In DNA form, the CDR3 reads TGCGCCAGCAGCAGTTGGAACTCAGATCCCGGGGAGCTGTTTTTT.

This chain joins TRBV29-1 and TRBJ1-1; unclear D gene. CDR1 and CDR2 (germline): SQVTM, ANQGSEA. Between the trimmed V and J ends, which lost 5 bases and 2 bases, there was a span of 15 bases. CDR3 length: 14 amino acids. The CDR3, as DNA: TGCAGCGTTTTAATAGGTGCAGCTAACACTGAAGCTTTCTTT. Translating it yields CSVLIGAANTEAFF.

The V and J genes are TRBV9 and TRBJ2-1, with 8 nucleotides matching TRBD2. This CDR3 is built from 16 residues. J was trimmed by 1 base and V by 3 bases; bases with no gene match: 6. Germline V lookup: CDR1 SGDLS, CDR2 YYNGEE. The DNA for the CDR3 is TGTGCCAGCAGCGCCGGAAGCGGGAGTTCCTACAATGAGCAGTTCTTC. Its translation is CASSAGSGSSYNEQFF.

The chain uses TRBV4-2 and TRBJ2-3; 8 bases map to TRBD2. CDR3 length: 15 residues. V lost 5 bases, J lost 3 bases, and 7 bases stayed unmatched. CDR1 is LGHNA and CDR2 is YNFKEQ in the germline V gene. The CDR3 DNA reads as TGTGCCAGCAGCATCCGGGGGGGGTTGACAGATACGCAGTATTTT. Its translation is CASSIRGGLTDTQYF.

This chain connects TRBV29-1 to TRBJ2-1; the D gene is possibly TRBD2 (5 bases). Trimming shortened V by 3 bases and J by 6 bases, and 9 bases separated the two germline ends. In germline, CDR1 is SQVTM, CDR2 ANQGSEA. CDR3 size: 12 residues. CDR3 nucleotide sequence: TGCAGCGTTGACGGACTGATCAATGAGCAGTTCTTC. It is translated as CSVDGLINEQFF.

The gene calls are TRBV5-5 and TRBJ1-1; no clear D. Germline V gene data show CDR1 as SGHKS and CDR2 as YYEKEE (reference sequence). Trimming left V 1 base short and J 1 base short, with 11 bases between. The CDR3 has 15 amino acids. The chain's CDR3 is CASSLQRVPNTEAFF. CDR3 sequence (DNA): TGTGCCAGCAGCTTGCAGCGGGTTCCGAACACTGAAGCTTTCTTT.

The CDR3 region is CSAQNQETQYF. For the CDR3, the DNA is TGCAGTGCTCAAAACCAAGAGACCCAGTACTTC. This chain connects TRBV20-1 to TRBJ2-5; D is ambiguous. CDR3 size: 11 residues. CDR1 is DFQATT, CDR2 SNEGSKA, per germline (reference sequence). V was pared by 5 bases and J by 0 bases, with 4 bases between.

This chain connects TRBV2 to TRBJ2-7; tentative D call: TRBD2 (6 bases). With 6 bases removed from V and 3 bases from J, the gap between germline ends came to 15 bases. In germline, CDR1 is SNHLY, CDR2 FYNNEI. The CDR3 loop spans 14 amino acids. The CDR3 nucleotides read TGTGCCAGCAGCGCGACGGGACTCGGCTACGAGCAGTACTTC. It is translated as CASSATGLGYEQYF.